This T cell receptor beta chain was sequenced during a study of blood T cell repertoires in COVID-19. Across the whole study: Spain, Italy and the United States supplied samples that represented acute and convalescent COVID-19. In each case, the material was cDNA or gDNA derived from T cells, B-cell-depleted T cells, or PBMCs.

Original handling: Estimated nucleated cell counts came from reference gene primer amplification. Only in-frame clones appear in the TCRdb table, and some are missing; sequencing was by immunoSEQ multiplex PCR. V and J calls and clone size come straight from that table; D and trimming were deduced from the DNA. The data contain about 76,000 clones, roughly nine tenths of them seen just once; the ten biggest clones take up under 1.5%. The CDR3 extends over 12 amino acids. Trimming left V 6 bases short and J 6 bases short, with 8 bases between. In germline, CDR1 is LGHNT, CDR2 FRNRAP. This rearrangement joins TRBV12-5 to TRBJ2-2; maybe TRBD2 (5 bases). The sequencing input was peripheral blood. This TCR was recovered from a man between 50 and 59 years old with acute or convalescent COVID-19. The CDR3 here is CASGEVAGELFF. DNA for the CDR3: TGTGCTAGTGGGGAGGTCGCCGGGGAGCTGTTTTTT.